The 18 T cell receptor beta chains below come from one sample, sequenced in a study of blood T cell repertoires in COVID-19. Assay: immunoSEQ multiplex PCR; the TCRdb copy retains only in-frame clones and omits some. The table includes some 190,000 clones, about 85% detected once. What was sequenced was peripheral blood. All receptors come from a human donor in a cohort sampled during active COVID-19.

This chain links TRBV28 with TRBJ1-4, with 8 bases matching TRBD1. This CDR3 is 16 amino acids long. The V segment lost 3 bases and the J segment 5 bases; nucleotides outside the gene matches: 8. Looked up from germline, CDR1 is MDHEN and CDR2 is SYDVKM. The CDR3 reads CASSLIRTGKNEKLFF. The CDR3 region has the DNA TGTGCCAGCAGTTTGATTCGGACAGGGAAAAATGAAAAACTGTTTTTT. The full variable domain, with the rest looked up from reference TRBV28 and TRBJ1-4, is DVKVTQSSRYLVKRTGEKVFLECVQDMDHENMFWYRQDPGLGLRLIYFSYDVKMKEKGDIPEGYSVSREKKERFSLILESASTNQTSMYLCASSLIRTGKNEKLFFGSGTQLSVL.

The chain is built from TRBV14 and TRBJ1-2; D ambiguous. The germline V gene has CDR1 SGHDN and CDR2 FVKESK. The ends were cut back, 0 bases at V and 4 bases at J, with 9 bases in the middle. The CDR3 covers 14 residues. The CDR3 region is CASSQDVRTYGYTF. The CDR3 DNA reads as TGTGCCAGCAGCCAAGATGTCAGAACCTATGGCTACACCTTC.

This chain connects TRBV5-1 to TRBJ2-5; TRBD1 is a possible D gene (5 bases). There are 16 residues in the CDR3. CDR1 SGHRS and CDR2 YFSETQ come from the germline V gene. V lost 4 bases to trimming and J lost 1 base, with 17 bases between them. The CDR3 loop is CASSQGSGPRQETQYF. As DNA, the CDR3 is TGCGCCAGCAGCCAGGGCTCAGGCCCCCGCCAAGAGACCCAGTACTTC.

CDR3 DNA: TGCGCCAGCAGCTTGCAGGGGTCTGACGGGGAGCTGTTTTTT. Its protein product is CASSLQGSDGELFF. The chain links TRBV5-1 to TRBJ2-2; a weak D match, TRBD1 (6 bases). Germline CDR1 and CDR2: SGHRS and YFSETQ. The V end lost 1 base, the J end lost 7 bases, and 11 bases lay between the germline ends. This CDR3 has 14 residues. Using reference TRBV5-1 and TRBJ2-2 for the parts outside the CDR3, the full variable domain is KAGVTQTPRYLIKTRGQQVTLSCSPISGHRSVSWYQQTPGQGLQFLFEYFSETQRNKGNFPGRFSGRQFSNSRSEMNVSTLELGDSALYLCASSLQGSDGELFFGEGSRLTVL.

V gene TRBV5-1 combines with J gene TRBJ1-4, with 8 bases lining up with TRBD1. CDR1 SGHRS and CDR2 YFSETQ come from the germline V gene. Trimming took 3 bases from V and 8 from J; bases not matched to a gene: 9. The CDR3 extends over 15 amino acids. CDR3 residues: CASSSFGTGSEKLFF. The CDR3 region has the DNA TGCGCCAGCAGCTCGTTCGGGACAGGTAGCGAAAAACTGTTTTTT. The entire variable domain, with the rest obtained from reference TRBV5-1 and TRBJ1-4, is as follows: KAGVTQTPRYLIKTRGQQVTLSCSPISGHRSVSWYQQTPGQGLQFLFEYFSETQRNKGNFPGRFSGRQFSNSRSEMNVSTLELGDSALYLCASSSFGTGSEKLFFGSGTQLSVL.

Here the CDR3 reads CASSFYRPGFPAYGYTF. The CDR3 DNA follows: TGTGCCAGCAGTTTTTATCGTCCAGGGTTTCCAGCCTATGGCTACACCTTC. The chain recombines TRBV28 with TRBJ1-2, with D possibly matching TRBD1 (5 bases). Germline V lookup: CDR1 MDHEN, CDR2 SYDVKM. The CDR3 is 17 residues long. Trimming shortened V by 3 bases and J by 4 bases, and 21 bases separated the two germline ends.

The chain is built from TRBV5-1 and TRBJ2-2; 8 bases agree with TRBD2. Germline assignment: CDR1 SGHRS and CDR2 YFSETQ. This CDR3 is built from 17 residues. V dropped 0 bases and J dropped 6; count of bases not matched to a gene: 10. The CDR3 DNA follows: TGCGCCAGCAGCTTGGAAATAGCGGGGAACCCCTCCGGGGAGCTGTTTTTT. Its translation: CASSLEIAGNPSGELFF.

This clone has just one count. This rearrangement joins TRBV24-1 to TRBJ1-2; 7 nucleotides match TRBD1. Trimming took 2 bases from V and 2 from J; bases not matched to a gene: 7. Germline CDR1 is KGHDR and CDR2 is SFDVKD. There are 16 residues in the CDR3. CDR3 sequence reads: CATSDSQTTGNYGYTF. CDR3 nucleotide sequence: TGTGCCACCAGTGATTCACAAACGACAGGGAACTATGGCTACACCTTC.

The CDR3 is CASDGGPTWTEAFF. The CDR3 DNA reads TGTGCCAGCGATGGAGGCCCGACCTGGACTGAAGCTTTCTTT. The chain has TRBV2 and TRBJ1-1; D is unclear. The CDR3 extends over 14 amino acids. V lost 8 bases and J lost 5, with 18 bases in between. From germline, CDR1 is SNHLY and CDR2 FYNNEI.

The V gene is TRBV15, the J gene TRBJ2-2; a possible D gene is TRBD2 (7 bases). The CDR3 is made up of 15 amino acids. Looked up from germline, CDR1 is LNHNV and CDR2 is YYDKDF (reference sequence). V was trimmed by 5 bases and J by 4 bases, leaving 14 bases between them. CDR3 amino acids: CATSWGRGTTGELFF. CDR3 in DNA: TGTGCCACCAGCTGGGGGCGGGGGACCACCGGGGAGCTGTTTTTT.

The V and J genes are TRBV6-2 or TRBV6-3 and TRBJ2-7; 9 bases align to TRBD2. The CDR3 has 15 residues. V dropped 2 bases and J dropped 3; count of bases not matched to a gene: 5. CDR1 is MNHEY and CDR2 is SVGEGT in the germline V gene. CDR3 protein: CASSYALAGDYEQYV. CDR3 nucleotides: TGTGCCAGCAGTTACGCCTTAGCGGGGGACTACGAGCAGTACGTC.

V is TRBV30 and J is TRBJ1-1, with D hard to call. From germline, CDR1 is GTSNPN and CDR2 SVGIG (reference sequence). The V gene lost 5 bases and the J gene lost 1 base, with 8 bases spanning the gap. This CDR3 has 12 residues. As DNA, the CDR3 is TGTGCCTGGGGGAGGGAGAACACTGAAGCTTTCTTT. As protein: CAWGRENTEAFF.

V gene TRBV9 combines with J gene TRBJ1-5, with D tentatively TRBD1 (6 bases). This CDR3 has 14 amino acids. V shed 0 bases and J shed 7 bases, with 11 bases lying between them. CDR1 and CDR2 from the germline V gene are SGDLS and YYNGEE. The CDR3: CASSVGGLGQPQHF. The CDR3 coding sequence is TGTGCCAGCAGCGTAGGGGGGCTCGGACAGCCCCAGCATTTT. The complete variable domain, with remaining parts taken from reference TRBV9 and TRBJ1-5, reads DSGVTQTPKHLITATGQRVTLRCSPRSGDLSVYWYQQSLDQGLQFLIQYYNGEERAKGNILERFSAQQFPDLHSELNLSSLELGDSALYFCASSVGGLGQPQHFGDGTRLSIL.

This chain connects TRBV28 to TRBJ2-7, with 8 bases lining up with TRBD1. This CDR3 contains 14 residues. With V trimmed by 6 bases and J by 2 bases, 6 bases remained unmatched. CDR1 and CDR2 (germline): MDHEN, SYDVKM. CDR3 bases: TGTGCCAGCAGGCGACAGGGGATAGCCTACGAGCAGTACTTC. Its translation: CASRRQGIAYEQYF.

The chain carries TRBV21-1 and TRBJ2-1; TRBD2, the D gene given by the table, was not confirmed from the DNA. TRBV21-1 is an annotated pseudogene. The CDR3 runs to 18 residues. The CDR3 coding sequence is TGTGCCAGCAGCAAAGCGAAACTAGCGGGGGGGACCTACAATGAGCAGTTCTTC. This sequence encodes CASSKAKLAGGTYNEQFF.

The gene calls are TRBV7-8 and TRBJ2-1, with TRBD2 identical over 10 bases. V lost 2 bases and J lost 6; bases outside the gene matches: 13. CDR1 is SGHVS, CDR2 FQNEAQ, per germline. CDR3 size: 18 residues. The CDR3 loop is CASSLTLAGSIPINEQFF. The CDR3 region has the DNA TGTGCCAGCAGCTTAACACTAGCGGGAAGTATTCCCATCAATGAGCAGTTCTTC.

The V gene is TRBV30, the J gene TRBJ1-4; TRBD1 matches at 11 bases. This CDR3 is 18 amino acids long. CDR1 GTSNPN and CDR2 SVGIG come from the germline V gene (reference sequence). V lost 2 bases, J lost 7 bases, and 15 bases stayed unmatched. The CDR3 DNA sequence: TGTGCCTGGAGTTTGTACCGGGACAGGGGGGGCCTGGTTGAAAAACTGTTTTTT. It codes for CAWSLYRDRGGLVEKLFF. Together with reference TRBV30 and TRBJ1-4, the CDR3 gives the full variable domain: SQTIHQWPATLVQPVGSPLSLECTVEGTSNPNLYWYRQAAGRGLQLLFYSVGIGQISSEVPQNLSASRPQDRQFILSSKKLLLSDSGFYLCAWSLYRDRGGLVEKLFFGSGTQLSVL.

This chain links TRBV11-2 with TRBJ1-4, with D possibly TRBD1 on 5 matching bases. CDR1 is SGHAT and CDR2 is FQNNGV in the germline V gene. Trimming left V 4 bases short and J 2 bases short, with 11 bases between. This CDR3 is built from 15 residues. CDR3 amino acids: CASSSGAATNEKLFF. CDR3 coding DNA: TGTGCCAGCAGCTCTGGGGCGGCGACTAATGAAAAACTGTTTTTT.